Each of the 17 T cell receptor beta chains below was sequenced from the same sample in a study of T cells in Graves' hyperthyroidism and ophthalmopathy. There were TCR beta CDR3 regions amplified from RNA transcripts. TCR CDR3 regions were first amplified by RT-PCR with HTBI primers. TCRdb called the multiplex PCR reads again in MiXCR, with one record for every CDR3 protein. Here the sample spans fewer than 900,000 distinct CDR3 sequences, about 17% being singletons. Sequencing used blood. Receptors were obtained from a woman in her forties or fifties with Graves' hyperthyroidism that later progressed to Graves' ophthalmopathy.

The rearrangement uses TRBV6-1 and TRBJ1-1, with 8 bases lining up with TRBD1. The CDR3 totals 14 residues. J lost 6 bases, V lost 7 bases, and 10 bases had no gene match. Germline lookup yields CDR1 MNHNS and CDR2 SASEGT. The CDR3 is CASNLQGGRAEAFF. CDR3 sequence (DNA): TGTGCCAGCAATTTACAGGGGGGAAGGGCTGAAGCTTTCTTT.

This clonotype was counted many times. CDR3 protein: CASSAGREGSPLHF. The CDR3 bases are TGTGCCAGCAGTGCGGGCAGGGAGGGTTCACCCCTCCACTTT. The chain uses TRBV2 and TRBJ1-6; a weak D match, TRBD1 (5 bases). Trimming took off 4 bases at V and 9 bases at J, with 13 bases between the two ends. CDR3 size: 14 residues. Germline CDR1 SNHLY, CDR2 FYNNEI.

The chain links TRBV11-1 to TRBJ1-3; D not resolved. CDR1 and CDR2 (germline): SGHAT, FQDESV (reference sequence). The CDR3 has 15 amino acids. V gave up 6 bases and J gave up 0 bases, with 12 bases separating them. CDR3 in amino acids: CASSTDRYSGNTIYF. The DNA of the CDR3 is TGTGCCAGCAGTACGGACCGTTACTCTGGAAACACCATATATTTT.

The gene calls are TRBV19 and TRBJ1-5, with unresolved D. Germline V gene sequence: CDR1 LNHDA, CDR2 SQIVND (reference sequence). V gave up 0 bases and J gave up 0 bases, with 6 bases separating them. This CDR3 has 15 amino acids. CDR3 bases: TGTGCCAGTAGTATAGACAATTTTAGCAATCAGCCCCAGCATTTT. This codes for CASSIDNFSNQPQHF.

The rearrangement uses TRBV5-1 and TRBJ1-2; no reliable D call. The V end was cut by 0 bases, the J end by 3 bases, with 9 bases between. The CDR3 sequence is 14 residues long. Germline lookup yields CDR1 SGHRS and CDR2 YFSETQ. CDR3 DNA sequence: TGCGCCAGCAGCTTGGGTCCGTTCGACTATGGCTACACCTTC. Its translation: CASSLGPFDYGYTF. The full variable domain, its missing parts supplied by reference TRBV5-1 and TRBJ1-2, is KAGVTQTPRYLIKTRGQQVTLSCSPISGHRSVSWYQQTPGQGLQFLFEYFSETQRNKGNFPGRFSGRQFSNSRSEMNVSTLELGDSALYLCASSLGPFDYGYTFGSGTRLTVV.

In its sample, this clonotype was seen a few times. The CDR3 region has the DNA TGTGCCAGCAGCCGGGACAGCCAGAGGCAGCCCCAGCATTTT. It codes for CASSRDSQRQPQHF. The V and J genes are TRBV6-1 and TRBJ1-5; 7 bases are a match to TRBD1. V was pared by 6 bases and J by 7 bases, with 9 bases of the junction left unmatched. CDR3 length: 14 residues. Germline CDR1 is MNHNS and CDR2 is SASEGT.

V usage is TRBV11-3 and J usage is TRBJ2-2; TRBD1 or TRBD2 may be the D gene (5 bases each). V lost 4 bases, J lost 3 bases, and 6 bases lay in between. The CDR3 has 13 amino acids. Germline assignment: CDR1 SGHNT and CDR2 YENEEA. The CDR3 nucleotides read TGTGCCAGCAGCTGGGGACACACCGGGGAGCTGTTTTTT. This translates into CASSWGHTGELFF. The full variable domain, completed using reference TRBV11-3 and TRBJ2-2, is EAGVVQSPRYKIIEKKQPVAFWCNPISGHNTLYWYLQNLGQGPELLIRYENEEAVDDSQLPKDRFSAERLKGVDSTLKIQPAELGDSAVYLCASSWGHTGELFFGEGSRLTVL.

This clonotype appeared many times. The rearrangement links TRBV5-1 to TRBJ2-6; D ambiguous. The CDR3 spans 16 residues. From germline, CDR1 is SGHRS and CDR2 YFSETQ. Trimming stripped 0 bases from V and 0 bases from J, with 7 bases between. The CDR3 DNA sequence: TGCGCCAGCAGCTTGGGGCACAGCTCTGGGGCCAACGTCCTGACTTTC. Amino acid sequence: CASSLGHSSGANVLTF.

This rearrangement joins TRBV11-3 to TRBJ2-6, with D uncertain. Germline loops: CDR1 SGHNT, CDR2 YENEEA. The CDR3 spans 15 residues. V was clipped by 5 bases and J by 0 bases, with 8 bases between them. The CDR3 loop is CASSPDGSGANVLTF. CDR3 in DNA: TGTGCCAGCAGCCCAGATGGCTCTGGGGCCAACGTCCTGACTTTC.

This clonotype showed up many times. The V gene is TRBV10-3, the J gene TRBJ2-3, with 9 bases that match TRBD2. There are 16 residues in the CDR3. The V gene's germline CDR1 is ENHRY and CDR2 SYGVKD. V shed 2 bases and J 0 bases; nucleotides not matched to a gene: 3. This chain's CDR3 is CAISEPSGGSTDTQYF. The DNA of the CDR3 is TGTGCCATCAGTGAGCCAAGCGGGGGGAGCACAGATACGCAGTATTTT.

This clonotype was observed a handful of times. This chain joins TRBV9 and TRBJ2-1, with TRBD1 identical over 7 bases. This CDR3 comprises 14 residues. CDR1 and CDR2 (germline): SGDLS, YYNGEE. The V segment lost 6 bases and the J segment 5 bases; nucleotides outside the gene matches: 8. The CDR3 spells CASTRGGRDNEQFF. DNA of the CDR3: TGTGCCAGCACCCGAGGGGGCAGGGACAATGAGCAGTTCTTC.

This clonotype has a count of ten or more. This sequence joins TRBV3-1 and TRBJ1-2; D may be TRBD1 (6 bases). Between the trimmed V and J ends, which lost 4 bases and 5 bases, there was a span of 17 bases. The CDR3 covers 15 residues. Germline CDR1 and CDR2: LGHDT and YNNKEL (reference sequence). The chain's CDR3 is CASSLRTQGMYGYTF. In DNA, the CDR3 is TGTGCCAGCAGCCTCAGAACCCAGGGGATGTATGGCTACACCTTC. The variable domain in full, with the rest retrieved from reference TRBV3-1 and TRBJ1-2, is DTAVSQTPKYLVTQMGNDKSIKCEQNLGHDTMYWYKQDSKKFLKIMFSYNNKELIINETVPNRFSPKSPDKAHLNLHINSLELGDSAVYFCASSLRTQGMYGYTFGSGTRLTVV.

The chain links TRBV6-2 or TRBV6-3 to TRBJ1-2; D remains ambiguous. V was cut by 0 bases and J by 4 bases, with 12 bases left in between. Germline loops: CDR1 MNHEY, CDR2 SVGEGT. The CDR3 is 15 residues long. CDR3: CASSYSLTAPYGYTF. The CDR3 region has the DNA TGTGCCAGCAGTTACTCCTTAACCGCGCCCTATGGCTACACCTTC.

This clonotype was detected many times. One end of the junction does not line up with germline, which may come from a read error. J is TRBJ1-2 and V is TRBV5-1, with a weak D call TRBD1 (5 bases). The germline CDR1 and CDR2 sequences are SGHRS and YFSETQ. This CDR3 is 13 amino acids long. The CDR3 DNA is TGTGCCAGCAGCTCGGGGACGGACTATGGCTACACCTTC. Its translation is CASSSGTDYGYTF.

The V call is TRBV5-6, the J call TRBJ2-5; a possible D gene is TRBD1 (5 bases). Trimming pared 0 bases from V and 6 bases from J, leaving 15 bases between. This CDR3 is 15 amino acids long. CDR1 and CDR2 from the germline V gene are SGHDT and YYEEEE. CDR3 residues: CASSLDQGRWKTQYF. The CDR3 DNA sequence: TGTGCCAGCAGCTTGGACCAGGGAAGGTGGAAGACCCAGTACTTC. The full variable domain, its missing parts supplied by reference TRBV5-6 and TRBJ2-5, is DAGVTQSPTHLIKTRGQQVTLRCSPKSGHDTVSWYQQALGQGPQFIFQYYEEEERQRGNFPDRFSGHQFPNYSSELNVNALLLGDSALYLCASSLDQGRWKTQYFGPGTRLLVL.

The CDR3, as DNA: TGTGCCATCAGTGAGAATGATGACTCCTACGAGCAGTACTTC. Translated, it gives CAISENDDSYEQYF. The V gene is TRBV10-3, the J gene TRBJ2-7; D gene unclear. The CDR3 length is 14 residues. Deletions cut 2 bases from V and 0 bases from J, with 8 bases between. The germline CDR1 and CDR2 sequences are ENHRY and SYGVKD.

This clonotype was counted a few times. This chain joins TRBV19 and TRBJ2-6, with D tentatively TRBD2 (6 bases). Trimming left V 6 bases short and J 0 bases short, with 18 bases between. This CDR3 contains 18 residues. Per the germline V gene, CDR1 is LNHDA and CDR2 is SQIVND (reference sequence). For the CDR3, the DNA is TGTGCCAGTAGCCCAACCGGGAGACAATCCTCTGGGGCCAACGTCCTGACTTTC. Translated: CASSPTGRQSSGANVLTF.